Here is one T cell receptor beta chain with its context. This clone was seen a handful of times. Its antigen is not yet known. It has no much larger one-base neighbor in the sample; base qualities were not kept. This entry belongs to a study of beta chain features in type 1 diabetes (dated by TCRdb to the late 2010s). Turning to the overall study: Mean age, gender distribution, total cell number and subset yield were not different between patients and healthy donors. A total of just under 110,000,000 sorted cells were examined across all samples, and RNA yield correlated strongly with the number of cells per subset. In the study, recently diagnosed type 1 diabetes patients and matched healthy donors were compared on the TCRB repertoires of their sorted circulating CD4+ T cell subsets. Regulatory and stem cell-like memory subsets were obtained from only 8 patients and roughly 8 healthy donors, while naive and central memory subsets were obtained from all 30 or so donors.

The entire amount of isolated RNA was reverse transcribed using the High Capacity cDNA Reverse Transcription Kit, so the sequenced TCRB transcripts were expressed ones. Deep immunoSEQ sequencing was applied to naive, central memory and regulatory T cell samples, giving an average of roughly 3.5 million total reads per sample. After sorted cells were lysed in RLT buffer, RNA was extracted with DNase-treated RNeasy Micro or Mini kits, with the choice depending on cell number. To prevent cross-contamination, each cell subset was processed individually, whereas patient and healthy donor samples were processed jointly. The immunoSEQ multiplex PCR was used to amplify TCRB sequences from cDNA, yielding 87-bp fragments that span the CDR3 region. Sequencing of the amplicons was done on the Illumina HiSeq platform. Processing in the source paper ran as follows. PCR bias was computationally corrected using synthetic template baselines, reads within Hamming distance 2 were collapsed, and singletons that could not be merged were discarded. Reads were aligned to IMGT to assign V, D and J genes, CDR3 length, and insertions or deletions at six rearrangement sites. Within each subset, clonotype counts were normalized to the number of sorted cells before true diversity and Gini coefficients were calculated with the tcR R package. The overlap coefficient, calculated on TCRB nucleotide sequences, was used to measure repertoire sharing. As a proxy for the pre-selection repertoire, out-of-frame TCRB sequences from naive cells were analyzed. TCRdb carries this immuneACCESS record with in-frame sequences only. Its versions omit some clonotypes, under half of them owing to an unresolved V gene in the studies checked, with the rest unexplained. That table furnishes V, J and clone size, whereas the DNA furnished D and trimming. The sample records some 900,000 clones, about a sixth of which are singletons. The biggest ten clones account for 0.02% to 0.03% of the sample.

CDR1 and CDR2 are drawn from the germline V gene: SQVTM, ANQGSEA. V gives up 4 bases and J gives up 0 bases, and the segment between their germline ends measures 10 bases. The cysteine opens and the phenylalanine closes a CDR3 of 13 amino acids. Only the CDR3 portion is preserved as DNA: 39 bases, with reading frame beginning at the first base. Results and caveats for the whole study, not just this receptor: Because cDNA was sequenced instead of genomic DNA, highly expressing activated cells could be over-represented, though the groups showed no difference in activation or CD3 levels. Shorter templates might be favored by PCR, yet because patient and control samples were amplified and corrected together, any such skew would affect both groups equally. Naive, central memory and regulatory TCRB repertoires appeared to be more similar among patients than among healthy donors. Type 1 diabetes patients showed a moderate but significant shortening of TCRB CDR3 length in all four CD4+ subsets. At VDJ recombination sites, type 1 diabetes patients had fewer insertions and more deleted nucleotides, which implies abnormalities in thymic rearrangement. Only small numbers of individuals were included in the HLA sub-analyses, which left unresolved whether HLA type had any influence on TCRB rearrangement.

A single peripheral blood draw of about 116 mL on average was collected from each donor into heparinised tubes. Using a panel that included CD45RO, CCR7, CD25, CD127, CD95 and CD27, naive, central memory, regulatory and stem cell-like memory CD4+ T cells were sorted on a BD FACSAria II. A purity above 98% was achieved for all sorted populations. PBMCs were isolated immediately by Lymphoprep density gradient centrifugation and stained directly without culture. So that batch effects would be minimized, each experiment stained and sorted samples in pairs, pairing one healthy donor with one patient. Sample: naive CD4+ T cells from blood. The sample's cell subset or site label is to be understood as: true naive CD4+ T cells. Here the chain combines TRBV29-1 and TRBJ2-7, with no confident D gene call. This receptor was identified in a young woman in good health. The CDR3 has the sequence CSVARLGSYEQYF. The sequenced DNA is TGCAGCGTTGCCCGGCTAGGCTCCTACGAGCAGTACTTC.